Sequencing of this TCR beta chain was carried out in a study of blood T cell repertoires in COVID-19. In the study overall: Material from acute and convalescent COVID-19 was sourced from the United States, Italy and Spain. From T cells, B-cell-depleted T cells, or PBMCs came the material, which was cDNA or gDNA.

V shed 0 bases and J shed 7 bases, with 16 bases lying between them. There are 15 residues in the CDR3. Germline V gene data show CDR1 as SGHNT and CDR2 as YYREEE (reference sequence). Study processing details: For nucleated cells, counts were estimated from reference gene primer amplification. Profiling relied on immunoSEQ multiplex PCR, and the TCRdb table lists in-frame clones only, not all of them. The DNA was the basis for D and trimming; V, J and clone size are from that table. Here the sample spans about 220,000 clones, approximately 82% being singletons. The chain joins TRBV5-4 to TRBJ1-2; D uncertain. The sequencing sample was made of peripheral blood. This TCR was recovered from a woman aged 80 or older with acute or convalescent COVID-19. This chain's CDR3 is CASSLGLVASVGYTF. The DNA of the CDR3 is TGTGCCAGCAGCTTGGGGTTGGTCGCCAGCGTTGGCTACACCTTC. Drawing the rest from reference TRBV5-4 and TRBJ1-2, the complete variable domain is ETGVTQSPTHLIKTRGQQVTLRCSSQSGHNTVSWYQQALGQGPQFIFQYYREEENGRGNFPPRFSGLQFPNYSSELNVNALELDDSALYLCASSLGLVASVGYTFGSGTRLTVV.